This T cell receptor beta chain was sequenced for a study of T cells in Graves' hyperthyroidism and ophthalmopathy. The CDR3 regions of TCR beta were amplified from RNA transcripts. A first-round RT-PCR of the TCR CDR3 used the HTBI primer set. MiXCR was run by TCRdb on the multiplex PCR reads, yielding one entry per CDR3 protein. The table shows fewer than 450,000 distinct CDR3 sequences, with roughly 17% occurring only once. This CDR3 has 13 amino acids. V trimming: 4 bases; J trimming: 10 bases; junction bases outside the gene matches: 7. The V gene's germline CDR1 is SGHRS and CDR2 YFSETQ. At least ten counts were recorded for this clonotype.

Sequencing used blood. The TCR was taken from a woman in her 30s with Graves' hyperthyroidism that later progressed to Graves' ophthalmopathy. The rearrangement links TRBV5-1 to TRBJ1-1, with 10 bases that match TRBD1. DNA for the CDR3: TGCGCCAGCAGCGAGACAGGGGGCCTTGGAGCTTTCTTT. It encodes CASSETGGLGAFF.